The 7 T cell receptor beta chains in this list originate from one sample, sequenced in a study of blood T cell repertoires in COVID-19. Assay: immunoSEQ multiplex PCR; the TCRdb copy retains only in-frame clones and omits some. The table has hundreds of thousands of clones, about 90% seen once. What was sequenced was peripheral blood. These receptors came from a woman aged 30 to 39 who had recovered from COVID-19.

The chain combines TRBV7-3 with TRBJ2-7, with 14 bases that match TRBD2. The CDR3 is made up of 14 amino acids. The V segment lost 4 bases and the J segment 5 bases; nucleotides outside the gene matches: 1. Germline V gene sequence: CDR1 SGHTA, CDR2 FQGTGA. CDR3 DNA sequence: TGTGCCAGCAGCTCGGGACTAGCGGGAGACGAGCAGTACTTC. It yields the protein CASSSGLAGDEQYF.

The rearrangement uses TRBV9 and TRBJ2-5, with TRBD1 matching 7 bases. This CDR3 spans 14 amino acids. V lost 4 bases to trimming and J lost 7 bases; unmatched junction nucleotides: 10. CDR1 is SGDLS, CDR2 YYNGEE, per germline. CDR3 DNA sequence: TGTGCCAGCAGCCCAGGTGGGACAGCCACGACCCAGTACTTC. It codes for CASSPGGTATTQYF.

The rearrangement uses TRBV5-5 and TRBJ2-5, with 8 bases lining up with TRBD2. The CDR3 has 15 amino acids. V was pared by 1 base and J by 3 bases, with 5 bases of the junction left unmatched. Germline V gives CDR1 SGHKS, CDR2 YYEKEE (reference sequence). Here the CDR3 DNA reads TGTGCCAGCAGCTTGTTCACTAGCGGAAAAGAGACCCAGTACTTC. It specifies CASSLFTSGKETQYF.

V is TRBV28 and J is TRBJ1-2; no reliable D call. CDR3 length: 13 residues. Trimming cost V 5 bases and J 4 bases, with 11 bases left between them. CDR1 and CDR2 (germline): MDHEN, SYDVKM. In DNA form, the CDR3 reads TGTGCCAGCAGTCCCCCGCAGTTCTATGGCTACACCTTC. Amino acids: CASSPPQFYGYTF.

The chain recombines TRBV4-2 with TRBJ2-1; 11 nucleotides line up with TRBD2. This CDR3 has 18 amino acids. Germline assignment: CDR1 LGHNA and CDR2 YNFKEQ. Losses at the gene ends were 3 bases for V and 7 bases for J; bases not matched to a gene: 14. The CDR3 loop is CASSQPTSGGRVSNEQFF. The DNA for the CDR3 is TGTGCCAGCAGCCAGCCTACTAGCGGGGGCCGGGTGAGTAATGAGCAGTTCTTC.

V is TRBV6-6 and J is TRBJ2-3; 16 bases map to TRBD2. V shed 5 bases and J 4 bases; nucleotides not matched to a gene: 6. The CDR3 is made up of 17 amino acids. Germline values: CDR1 MNHNY, CDR2 SVGAGI (reference sequence). This CDR3 reads CASSRSGLAGGPDTQYF. The CDR3 bases are TGTGCCAGCAGTCGATCGGGACTAGCGGGAGGGCCAGATACGCAGTATTTT.

In DNA form, the CDR3 reads TGTGCCAGCAGCTCTGTAGCGGGAGTAGGGGGCAATGAGCAGTTCTTC. Amino acid sequence: CASSSVAGVGGNEQFF. The chain links TRBV7-9 to TRBJ2-1, with 9 bases that match TRBD2. CDR1 is SEHNR, CDR2 FQNEAQ, per germline (reference sequence). V lost 4 bases, J lost 6 bases, and 10 bases stayed unmatched. The CDR3 sequence is 16 residues long.